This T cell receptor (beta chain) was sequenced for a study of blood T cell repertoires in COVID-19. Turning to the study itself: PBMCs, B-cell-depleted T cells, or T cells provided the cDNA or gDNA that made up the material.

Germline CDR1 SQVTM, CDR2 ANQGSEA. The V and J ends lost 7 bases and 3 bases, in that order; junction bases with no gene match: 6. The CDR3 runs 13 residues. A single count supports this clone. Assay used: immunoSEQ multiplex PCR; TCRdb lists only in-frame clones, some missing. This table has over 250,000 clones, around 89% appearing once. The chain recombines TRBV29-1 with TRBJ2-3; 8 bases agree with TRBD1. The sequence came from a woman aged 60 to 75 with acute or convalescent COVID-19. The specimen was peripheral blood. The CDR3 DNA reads TGCAGCGCTTCCCGGGACAGGACAGATACGCAGTATTTT. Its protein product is CSASRDRTDTQYF.